This passage covers 18 T cell receptor beta chains from one sample sequenced in a study of blood T cell repertoires in COVID-19. The method was immunoSEQ multiplex PCR; TCRdb's version includes in-frame clones alone and lacks a portion of them. The sample lists roughly 150,000 clones, about 88% seen once, with about 19% in the top ten. The specimen was peripheral blood. The receptors stem from a woman at least 80 years old with acute or convalescent COVID-19.

The gene calls are TRBV28 and TRBJ2-5; the match to TRBD2 covers 14 bases. In germline, CDR1 is MDHEN, CDR2 SYDVKM. Losses at the gene ends were 5 bases for V and 14 bases for J; bases not matched to a gene: 13. This CDR3 is 15 amino acids long. In nucleotides, the CDR3 is TGTGCCAGCAGTCCCCCGGGACTAGCGGGAGAGCATGCTTACTTC. This gives the protein CASSPPGLAGEHAYF.

The J gene is TRBJ2-7, the V gene TRBV4-1; TRBD1 is a possible D gene (6 bases). The germline CDR1 and CDR2 sequences are MGHRA and YSYEKL. The CDR3 consists of 15 residues. V dropped 1 base and J dropped 6 bases, with 16 bases sitting between them. DNA for the CDR3: TGCGCCAGCAGCCAAGGGGCAGGGGAATACGGCGAGCAGTACTTC. Translating it yields CASSQGAGEYGEQYF.

Of note for this clone: The sample contains more than one DNA sequence encoding this CDR3. V is TRBV12-3 or TRBV12-4 and J is TRBJ1-6, with a possible D match to TRBD1 (5 bases). The CDR3 consists of 13 residues. The V gene lost 3 bases and the J gene lost 10 bases, with 10 bases spanning the gap. The DNA of the CDR3 is TGTGCCAGCAGTTTGGGGGGACGGTCACCCCTCCACTTT. Residues: CASSLGGRSPLHF.

This chain joins TRBV27 and TRBJ2-7; 8 nucleotides line up with TRBD2. Germline assignment: CDR1 MNHEY and CDR2 SMNVEV (reference sequence). V was clipped by 5 bases and J by 3 bases; unmatched bases: 12. This CDR3 contains 16 residues. The CDR3 reads CASSPHSSGSVYEQYF. CDR3 DNA sequence: TGTGCCAGCAGTCCCCACTCCAGCGGGAGTGTCTACGAGCAGTACTTC.

The chain carries TRBV9 and TRBJ1-4, with 7 bases lining up with TRBD1. The ends lost 6 bases at V and 8 bases at J; junction bases unmatched: 10. CDR3 length: 14 residues. The germline V gene has CDR1 SGDLS and CDR2 YYNGEE. This CDR3 is CASTRGQSREKLFF. The CDR3 region has the DNA TGTGCCAGCACTAGGGGGCAGAGCCGGGAAAAACTGTTTTTT.

This chain joins TRBV6-6 and TRBJ2-5, with no clear D. V was pared by 0 bases and J by 2 bases, with 10 bases between. Germline V gene lookup returns CDR1 MNHNY and CDR2 SVGAGI (reference sequence). The CDR3 contains 15 residues. CDR3 region: CASSYSGGPQETQYF. CDR3 nucleotides: TGTGCCAGCAGTTACTCTGGTGGGCCACAAGAGACCCAGTACTTC.

The V and J genes are TRBV23-1 and TRBJ2-1, with D perhaps TRBD1 (6 bases). TRBV23-1 is identified as an open reading frame with a role that is uncertain. Trimming shortened V by 2 bases and J by 5 bases, and 28 bases separated the two germline ends. The CDR3 sequence is 20 residues long. DNA of the CDR3: TGCGCCAGCAGTCAACCTCCCGACAGGCTCAACTCCCTATCCGACAATGAGCAGTTCTTC. Protein product: CASSQPPDRLNSLSDNEQFF.

The V and J genes are TRBV6-1 and TRBJ1-2; D uncertain. V was clipped by 4 bases and J by 4 bases, with 19 bases between them. The CDR3 is made up of 16 amino acids. CDR1 is MNHNS, CDR2 SASEGT, per germline. CDR3 coding DNA: TGTGCCAGCAGTGGGTTCGGAGCCCCGTCCGGCTATGGCTACACCTTC. Its protein product is CASSGFGAPSGYGYTF.

The CDR3 DNA follows: TGCGCCAGCAGCTTGGTGTTGGGGGCTAGTTCACCCCTCCACTTT. Residues: CASSLVLGASSPLHF. This chain uses TRBV5-1 with TRBJ1-6; the D gene is possibly TRBD1 (6 bases). Looked up from germline, CDR1 is SGHRS and CDR2 is YFSETQ. Trimming took off 0 bases at V and 9 bases at J, with 13 bases between the two ends. This CDR3 is built from 15 residues.

The V gene is TRBV5-1, the J gene TRBJ2-7; D is ambiguous. The germline CDR1 and CDR2 sequences are SGHRS and YFSETQ. V was trimmed by 4 bases and J by 4 bases, leaving 18 bases between them. The CDR3 is made up of 15 amino acids. Here the CDR3 DNA reads TGCGCCAGCAGCACCCAGCAGGCCACACCGTACGAGCAGTACTTC. The encoded protein is CASSTQQATPYEQYF.

The V and J genes are TRBV10-3 and TRBJ2-1, with 13 bases that match TRBD2. The V gene end was trimmed by 5 bases and the J gene end by 7 bases; junction bases not matched to a gene: 5. The V gene's germline CDR1 is ENHRY and CDR2 SYGVKD. The CDR3 loop spans 15 amino acids. Here the CDR3 reads CAISFGLAGVNEQFF. The CDR3 DNA follows: TGTGCCATCAGTTTCGGACTAGCGGGAGTAAATGAGCAGTTCTTC.

This clone was picked up a small number of times. This chain joins TRBV5-8 and TRBJ2-7; possibly TRBD2 for D (6 bases). V lost 2 bases, J lost 3 bases, and 27 bases lay in between. This CDR3 spans 19 amino acids. The V gene's germline CDR1 is SGHTS and CDR2 YDEGEE. For the CDR3, the DNA is TGTGCCAGCAGCTTTTTTGGAGCGGGCGGATCCCTTCGGATCTACGAGCAGTACTTC. It translates to CASSFFGAGGSLRIYEQYF.

The chain joins TRBV14 to TRBJ1-1, with D unclear. Germline V CDR1 and CDR2: SGHDN, FVKESK. The CDR3 length is 16 residues. V was cut by 6 bases and J by 1 base, with 18 bases left in between. The CDR3 nucleotides are TGTGCCAGCAGTCCTAAAGCTATCCGGGGGAACACTGAAGCTTTCTTT. Translated: CASSPKAIRGNTEAFF.

The CDR3 loop is CAWSRAGELFF. CDR3 in DNA: TGTGCCTGGAGCAGGGCCGGGGAGCTGTTTTTT. The V gene is TRBV30, the J gene TRBJ2-2; D possibly corresponds to TRBD1 (5 bases). Germline V gene lookup returns CDR1 GTSNPN and CDR2 SVGIG (reference sequence). CDR3 size: 11 residues. V was pared by 3 bases and J by 6 bases, with 5 bases between.

The chain combines TRBV2 with TRBJ1-2; weak D call: TRBD1 (6 bases). The CDR3 covers 13 residues. Trimming took off 9 bases at V and 5 bases at J, with 16 bases between the two ends. Germline-derived CDR1 and CDR2 are SNHLY and FYNNEI. CDR3 in DNA: TGTGCCAGTCACAGGGACGGGGGGTATGGCTACACCTTC. Residues: CASHRDGGYGYTF.

The rearrangement links TRBV10-3 to TRBJ2-1; 11 bases map to TRBD1. Looked up from germline, CDR1 is ENHRY and CDR2 is SYGVKD. This CDR3 has 15 residues. With 4 bases clipped from V and 7 bases from J, the junction kept 6 bases outside the gene matches. The CDR3 DNA reads as TGTGCCATCAGTGCTCCGGGACAGGGGGTAAATGAGCAGTTCTTC. Its protein product is CAISAPGQGVNEQFF.

This clone was seen once. V and J are TRBV11-3 and TRBJ2-1; 16 positions agree with TRBD2. This CDR3 has 17 residues. Germline V gene lookup returns CDR1 SGHNT and CDR2 YENEEA. After removal of 5 bases from V and 3 bases from J, the junction contained 4 bases not matched to a gene. The CDR3 region is CASSGTSGRALYNEQFF. Here the CDR3 DNA reads TGTGCCAGCAGCGGGACTAGCGGGAGGGCCCTCTACAATGAGCAGTTCTTC.

The chain is built from TRBV2 and TRBJ1-2; maybe TRBD1 (5 bases). Between the trimmed V and J ends, which lost 6 bases and 6 bases, there was a span of 11 bases. CDR3 length: 12 residues. CDR1 is SNHLY, CDR2 FYNNEI, per germline. CDR3 amino acids: CASSAGWDGYTF. CDR3 sequence (DNA): TGTGCCAGCAGCGCAGGGTGGGATGGCTACACCTTC.